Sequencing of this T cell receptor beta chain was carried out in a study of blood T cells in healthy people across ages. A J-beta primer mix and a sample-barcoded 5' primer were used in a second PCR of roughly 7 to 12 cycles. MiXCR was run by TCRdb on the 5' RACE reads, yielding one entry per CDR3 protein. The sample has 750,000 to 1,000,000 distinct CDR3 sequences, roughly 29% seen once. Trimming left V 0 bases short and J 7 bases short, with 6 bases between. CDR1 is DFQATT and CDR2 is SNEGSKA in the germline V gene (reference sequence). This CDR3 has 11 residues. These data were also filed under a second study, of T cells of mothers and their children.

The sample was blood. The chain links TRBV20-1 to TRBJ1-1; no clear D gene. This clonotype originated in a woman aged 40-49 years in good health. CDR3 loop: CSARDLGEAFF. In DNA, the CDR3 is TGCAGTGCTAGAGATCTGGGTGAAGCTTTCTTT.